This TCR beta chain is drawn from a study of monozygotic twins with inflammatory bowel disease (dated by TCRdb to 2018 to 2020). As for the study more broadly: The complete study included 30 or so monozygotic twin pairs: 19 IBD-discordant Danish pairs and nine German pairs, of which four were IBD-concordant and five were IBD-discordant. Each individual had, on average, about 151 000 unique TCRalpha sequences and 181 000 unique TCRbeta sequences available for analysis. Within discordant pairs, disease-associated traits were sought mainly by comparing IBD patients with their genetically identical healthy co-twins.

From each donor, a roughly 2.3 ml peripheral blood sample was collected into PAXgene tubes and stored at -80 degrees C. Total RNA was isolated from whole blood with the PAXgene blood miRNA kit on an automated QIAcube, without T cell sorting. Peripheral blood from monozygotic twin pairs who were concordant or discordant for inflammatory bowel disease underwent deep TCRalpha and TCRbeta repertoire profiling using unique molecular barcoding. Smoking habits were recorded for all twin pairs, and each individual was classified as a current, former or never smoker. Library construction relied on 5' RACE. For each TCR library, about 4,000 ng of total RNA was used. cDNA was synthesized with SMARTScribe reverse transcriptase in eight separate reactions per sample. During cDNA synthesis, template switching introduced unique molecular identifiers that contained a 6-nucleotide sample barcode. TCRalpha and TCRbeta cDNA was amplified in two nested PCRs of roughly 16 and 10 cycles, and bead purification was carried out after each PCR. Before amplification, the cDNA was treated with uracil DNA-glycosylase and purified using the QIAquick PCR purification kit. In the second PCR, Illumina TruSeq-compatible adapters and sample-specific barcodes were added. Library quality and concentration were assessed using TapeStation and Qubit, and approximately 5 ng of each library was pooled. The pooled libraries were sequenced with 2 x 100 bp reads and custom sequencing primers on an Illumina HiSeq2500 single-index Rapid Run. Under the source paper's analysis protocol: UMI-based consensus assembly with MiGEC version 1.2.6 was used to correct PCR and sequencing errors. MiXCR version 2.1.1 handled V(D)J alignment, clonotype assembly and CDR3 extraction. Normalisation of gene usage, clonotype sharing and MAIT/NKT TCR abundance was achieved by analysing the top 1000, 10 000 and 20 000 clonotypes per sample. After downsampling to 27 000 UMIs, diversity was calculated as the inverse Simpson index using the vegan R package. Statistical testing used paired Mann-Whitney U tests on the discordant twin pairs and applied Benjamini-Hochberg correction for multiple testing. After reprocessing by TCRdb, each CDR3 protein sequence is one entry, and no DNA is given. The V and J calls reflect TCRdb's pipeline rather than the authors' work. The sample table includes about 110,000 distinct CDR3 sequences. The ten largest clones represent 9.5% to 15% of the sample.

On the study overall, not on this receptor specifically: No difference in repertoire similarity was observed between concordant and discordant twins, possibly owing to limited statistical power. The results gave no support for a single strong signal or clonotype linked to IBD. IBD patients had lower TCRbeta repertoire diversity, measured by the inverse Simpson index, than their healthy co-twins. Because patients received different immunosuppressive treatments, the repertoires may have picked up extra background noise and variability between individuals. Distinction between different T cell subtypes could not be achieved in the analysis. Fewer clonotypes were shared with other individuals by IBD patients than by healthy twins, most markedly in patients showing signs of disease activity.

Of note for this clonotype: What antigen it recognizes has not been identified.

For CDR1 and CDR2, the germline V gene lists SNHLY and FYNNEI. There are 13 amino acids in the CDR3, from cysteine to phenylalanine inclusive. The entry carries no DNA sequence. Sequencing was done on a sample of blood. The origin of this receptor is a human donor with ulcerative colitis or Crohn's disease, or a healthy co-twin of an affected twin (not recorded which). The rearranged segments are TRBV2 and TRBJ2-3. The CDR3 region: CASSEQIFDTQYF.